The present T cell receptor (beta chain) was sequenced within a study of T cell repertoires in cytomegalovirus infection. For the study at large: Based on public TCR beta signatures, there were indications of CMV infection and of a matching HLA type. Overall study findings and caveats: Carriers of CMV plus the relevant HLA were identified by cumulative public TCR beta family frequency. The ex vivo response was dominated by HLA-C-restricted CMV-specific TCR beta clonotypes.

A single record per CDR3 protein comes from TCRdb applying MiXCR to the reads. The sample records some 920,000 distinct CDR3 sequences, roughly a third being singletons. Regarding this clonotype: Its antigen is currently unknown.

The germline gives CDR1 MNHEY, CDR2 SVGAGI. This CDR3 spans 14 amino acids. V shed 2 bases and J shed 4 bases, with 11 bases lying between them. This chain joins TRBV6-5 and TRBJ1-2; D gene unclear. The sequences come from cultured CD8+ T cells from PBMCs, collected from culture after CMV antigen stimulation. This TCR came from a human donor in good health (CMV status not recorded). Some clones in this sample may be carry-over from other donors' samples. CDR3 amino acids: CASSYQSPLYGYTF. CDR3 in DNA: TGTGCCAGCAGTTACCAGTCACCTCTCTATGGCTACACCTTC.